The T cell receptor (beta chain) described here comes from a study of blood T cell repertoires in COVID-19. Background on the study: Donors in the United States, Italy and Spain gave samples during acute or convalescent COVID-19. From T cells, B-cell-depleted T cells, or PBMCs came the material, which was cDNA or gDNA.

TCRdb's copy holds only in-frame clones and misses some; the assay was immunoSEQ multiplex PCR. This table has around 170,000 clones, roughly 82% appearing once. This CDR3 comprises 15 residues. Looked up from germline, CDR1 is SGHRS and CDR2 is YFSETQ. The V and J ends lost 5 bases and 6 bases, in that order; junction bases with no gene match: 5. Sequencing was carried out using PBMCs or T cells enriched from blood (not recorded which). This chain uses TRBV5-1 with TRBJ2-3; 14 bases match TRBD2. This receptor was identified in a woman aged 25 to 45 who had recovered from COVID-19. The CDR3 protein is CASRTGLAGVDTQYF. The CDR3 nucleotides are TGCGCCAGCAGAACGGGACTAGCGGGAGTGGATACGCAGTATTTT.